This T cell receptor (beta chain) stems from a study of blood T cell repertoires in COVID-19. In the study overall: COVID-19 samples collected from the United States, Italy and Spain covered acute and convalescent phases.

Some clones are missing from TCRdb's copy, which holds only in-frame ones; the method was immunoSEQ multiplex PCR. The sample records roughly 230,000 clones, around 90% being singletons. Trimming took 0 bases from V and 2 from J, leaving 8 bases between them. The CDR3 has 13 amino acids. Germline V gene data show CDR1 as GTSNPN and CDR2 as SVGIG (reference sequence). This clone was observed a handful of times. The J gene is TRBJ2-7, the V gene TRBV30; D gene uncertain. The material sequenced was peripheral blood. This receptor was taken from a human donor in a cohort sampled during active COVID-19. In DNA, the CDR3 is TGTGCCTGGAGTGTAAACCAGGCCTACGAGCAGTACTTC. Translating gives CAWSVNQAYEQYF.